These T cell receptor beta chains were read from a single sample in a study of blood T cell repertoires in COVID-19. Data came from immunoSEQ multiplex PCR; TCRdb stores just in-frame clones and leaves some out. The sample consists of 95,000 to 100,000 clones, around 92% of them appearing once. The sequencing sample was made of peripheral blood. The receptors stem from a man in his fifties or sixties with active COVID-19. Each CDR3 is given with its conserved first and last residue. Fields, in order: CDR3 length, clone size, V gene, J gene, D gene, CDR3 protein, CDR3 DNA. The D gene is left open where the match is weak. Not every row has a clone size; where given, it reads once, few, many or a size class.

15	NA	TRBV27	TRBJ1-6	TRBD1	CASSLETGGLSPLHF	TGTGCCAGCAGCCTGGAGACAGGGGGTCTTTCACCCCTCCACTTT
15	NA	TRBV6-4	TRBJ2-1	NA	CASSETWRATNEQFF	TGTGCCAGCAGTGAAACATGGAGGGCCACGAATGAGCAGTTCTTC
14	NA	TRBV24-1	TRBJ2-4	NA	CATSAQGRENIQYF	TGTGCCACCAGTGCCCAAGGCAGGGAAAACATTCAGTACTTC
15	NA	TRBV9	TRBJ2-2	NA	CASSARQSGTGELFF	TGTGCCAGCAGCGCTCGCCAGTCGGGCACCGGGGAGCTGTTTTTT
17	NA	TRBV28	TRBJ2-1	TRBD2	CASSLRGGSSSYNEQFF	TGTGCCAGCAGCCTCCGGGGAGGGAGCAGCTCCTACAATGAGCAGTTCTTC
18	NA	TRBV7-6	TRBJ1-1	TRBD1	CASSLAGTGIPGNTEAFF	TGTGCCAGCAGCTTAGCGGGGACAGGGATCCCTGGGAACACTGAAGCTTTCTTT
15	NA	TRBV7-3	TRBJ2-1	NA	CASSLGQGTYNEQFF	TGTGCCAGCAGCTTAGGGCAGGGGACCTACAATGAGCAGTTCTTC
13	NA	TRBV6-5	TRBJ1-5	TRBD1	CASSGTENQPQHF	TGTGCCAGCAGCGGGACAGAGAATCAGCCCCAGCATTTT
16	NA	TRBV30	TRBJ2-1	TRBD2	CAWSVETSGFNNEQFF	TGTGCCTGGAGTGTAGAAACTAGCGGATTTAACAATGAGCAGTTCTTC
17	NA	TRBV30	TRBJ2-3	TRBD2	CAWSVQRTSGSTDTQYF	TGTGCCTGGAGTGTCCAGAGGACTAGCGGAAGCACAGATACGCAGTATTTT
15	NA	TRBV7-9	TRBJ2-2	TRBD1	CASSQTGRNTGELFF	TGTGCCAGCAGCCAGACAGGGAGGAACACCGGGGAGCTGTTTTTT
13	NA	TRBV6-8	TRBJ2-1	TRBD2	CASSRTSHDEQFF	TGTGCCAGCAGCAGGACTAGTCACGATGAGCAGTTCTTC
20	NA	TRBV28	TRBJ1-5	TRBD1	CASSYGFGTGGFLSNQPQHF	TGTGCCAGCAGTTACGGGTTTGGGACAGGGGGCTTTCTTAGCAATCAGCCCCAGCATTTT
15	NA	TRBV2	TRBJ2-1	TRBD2	CASSATSGFYNEQFF	TGTGCCAGCAGTGCGACTAGCGGTTTTTACAATGAGCAGTTCTTC
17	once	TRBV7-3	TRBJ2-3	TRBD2	CASSDGTSGMFTDTQYF	TGTGCCAGCAGCGACGGGACTAGCGGGATGTTCACAGATACGCAGTATTTT
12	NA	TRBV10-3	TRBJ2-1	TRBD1	CAIRPPGGEQFF	TGTGCCATCAGGCCTCCAGGGGGTGAGCAGTTCTTC
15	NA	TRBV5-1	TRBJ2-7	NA	CASSLAGQGFDEQYF	TGCGCCAGCAGCTTGGCGGGCCAGGGATTCGACGAGCAGTACTTC
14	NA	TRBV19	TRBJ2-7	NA	CASSRGDRPYEQYF	TGTGCCAGTAGTAGGGGGGATCGGCCCTACGAGCAGTACTTC
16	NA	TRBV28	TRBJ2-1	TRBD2	CASSPEGLAIDNEQFF	TGTGCCAGCAGTCCAGAGGGACTAGCTATCGACAATGAGCAGTTCTTC
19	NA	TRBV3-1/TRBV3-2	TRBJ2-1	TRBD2	CASSRRLAGGPGSYNEQFF	TGTGCCAGCAGCCGGCGACTAGCGGGAGGGCCGGGGTCGTACAATGAGCAGTTCTTC
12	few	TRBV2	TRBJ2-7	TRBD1	CASSRTGVEQYF	TGTGCCAGCAGCAGAACAGGGGTCGAGCAGTACTTC
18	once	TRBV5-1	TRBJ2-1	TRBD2	CASSLPSGRAVAYNEQFF	TGCGCCAGCAGCTTACCTAGCGGGAGGGCCGTTGCCTACAATGAGCAGTTCTTC
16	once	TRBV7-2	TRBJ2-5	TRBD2	CASSLAPGGSRETQYF	TGTGCCAGCAGCTTAGCGCCCGGCGGGAGTAGAGAGACCCAGTACTTC
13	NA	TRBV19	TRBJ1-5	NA	CASSIPLNQPQHF	TGTGCCAGTAGTATCCCCCTTAATCAGCCCCAGCATTTT
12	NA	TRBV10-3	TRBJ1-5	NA	CAISESDQPQHF	TGTGCCATCAGTGAGTCCGATCAGCCCCAGCATTTT
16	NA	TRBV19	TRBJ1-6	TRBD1	CASSTGQGAEVAPLHF	TGTGCCAGTAGTACAGGACAGGGGGCAGAAGTGGCACCCCTCCACTTT
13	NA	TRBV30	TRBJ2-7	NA	CAWSRLETHEQYF	TGTGCCTGGAGTCGACTGGAGACCCACGAGCAGTACTTC
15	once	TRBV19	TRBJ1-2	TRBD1	CASSRHTQGGYGYTF	TGTGCCAGTAGTAGACACACTCAGGGGGGCTATGGCTACACCTTC
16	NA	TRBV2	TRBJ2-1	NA	CASSEYKNGRSNEQFF	TGTGCCAGCAGTGAGTATAAAAATGGGAGATCCAATGAGCAGTTCTTC